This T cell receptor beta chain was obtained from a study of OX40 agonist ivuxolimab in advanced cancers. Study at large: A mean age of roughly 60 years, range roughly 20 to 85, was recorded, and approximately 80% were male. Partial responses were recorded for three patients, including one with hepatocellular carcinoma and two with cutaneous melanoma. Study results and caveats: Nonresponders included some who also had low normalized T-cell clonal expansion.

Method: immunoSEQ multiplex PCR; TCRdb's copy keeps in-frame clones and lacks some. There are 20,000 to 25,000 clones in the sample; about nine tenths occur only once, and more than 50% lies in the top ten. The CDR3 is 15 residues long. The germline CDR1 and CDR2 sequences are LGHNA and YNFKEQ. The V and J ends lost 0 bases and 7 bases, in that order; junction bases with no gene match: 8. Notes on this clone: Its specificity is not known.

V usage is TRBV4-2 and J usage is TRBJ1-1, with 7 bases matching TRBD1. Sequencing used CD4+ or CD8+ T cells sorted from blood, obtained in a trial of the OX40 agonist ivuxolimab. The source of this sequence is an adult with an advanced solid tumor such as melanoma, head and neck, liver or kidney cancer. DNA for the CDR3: TGTGCCAGCAGCCAAGATAACAGGGGCCGAAATGAAGCTTTCTTT. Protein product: CASSQDNRGRNEAFF.